This TCR beta chain was retrieved from a study of T cells in Graves' hyperthyroidism and ophthalmopathy. This clonotype occurred many times. Its antigen is still unknown. The study's findings and limits: Onset of ophthalmopathy came a median around 7.1 months after the model predicted it.

V gave up 5 bases and J gave up 6 bases; unmatched junction bases: 11. The CDR3 length is 16 residues. The source material, RNA transcripts, was used to amplify TCR beta CDR3 regions. An initial round of RT-PCR targeting the TCR CDR3 relied on the HTBI primer set. Via MiXCR, TCRdb re-called the multiplex PCR reads, giving one row per CDR3 protein. The table shows under 400,000 distinct CDR3 sequences, with about 15% occurring only once. V usage is TRBV12-3 or TRBV12-4 and J usage is TRBJ1-4; 8 bases map to TRBD1. The sample taken for sequencing was blood. The receptor's source is a woman aged 18-29 years with Graves' hyperthyroidism that later progressed to Graves' ophthalmopathy. The CDR3 spells CASSTWAGGLDEKLFF. DNA for the CDR3: TGTGCCAGCAGTACCTGGGCAGGGGGCTTAGATGAAAAACTGTTTTTT.